This T cell receptor beta chain was profiled in a study of cytotoxic CD8 clonotypes in ibrutinib-treated CLL. General study findings and limits: Under therapy, public clonotypes either contracted or stayed stable, and they were uncommon. The study found baseline clonality above age-matched healthy donors, tracking circulating CD8+ T-cell counts. Whereas clonality rose at ibrutinib response, it declined toward baseline at progression.

Sequencing sought depths of 1 in 200,000 to 1 in 1 million T cells. The data were produced by immunoSEQ multiplex PCR, yet TCRdb's version contains in-frame clones alone and is incomplete. The top ten hold more than 10% of the sample, which has some 140,000 clones, approximately 89% seen once. The V gene lost 7 bases and the J gene lost 3 bases, with 19 bases spanning the gap. This CDR3 region has 16 residues. Germline assignment: CDR1 MNHEY and CDR2 SMNVEV (reference sequence). In the case of this clone: The antigen is not known.

This chain uses TRBV27 with TRBJ2-1, with a possible D match to TRBD2 (5 bases). The clonotype was recovered from a human donor with chronic lymphocytic leukemia. Specimen: PBMCs, collected after 12 months of ibrutinib treatment. This CDR3 is CASTPSVGEIYNEQFF. The CDR3 nucleotides are TGTGCCAGCACCCCTTCGGTGGGAGAAATCTACAATGAGCAGTTCTTC.